These T cell receptor beta chains were read from a single sample in a study of blood T cell repertoires in COVID-19. TCRdb's table, derived via immunoSEQ multiplex PCR, lists solely in-frame clones and lacks some. The repertoire consists of 150,000 or so clones, with around 87% occurring once and the leading ten covering about 5.7%. Material for sequencing was peripheral blood. The source of these receptors is an elderly man with acute or convalescent COVID-19. CDR3s include the opening cysteine and the closing phenylalanine or tryptophan. A D gene is named only where the DNA matches it firmly. A clone size is listed for some rows: how often the clone was seen (once, few, many), or a class if it is expanded.

D gene	clone size	V gene	J gene	CDR3 protein	CDR3 DNA
TRBD1	NA	TRBV6-1	TRBJ1-4	CASSEHGQGAEKLFF	TGTGCCAGCAGTGAGCATGGACAGGGTGCTGAAAAACTGTTTTTT
NA	NA	TRBV5-4	TRBJ1-1	CASSSRRSGNTEAFF	TGTGCCAGCAGCTCACGGCGGTCCGGGAACACTGAAGCTTTCTTT
TRBD2	NA	TRBV30	TRBJ2-3	CAWSVLRGGGTDTQYF	TGTGCCTGGAGTGTACTTCGGGGGGGTGGAACAGATACGCAGTATTTT
TRBD2	few	TRBV28	TRBJ2-1	CASSGPGGSSYNEQFF	TGTGCCAGCAGTGGACCCGGGGGGAGCTCCTACAATGAGCAGTTCTTC
NA	NA	TRBV7-8	TRBJ1-5	CASSLVDRKNQPQHF	TGTGCCAGCAGCTTAGTTGACAGGAAAAATCAGCCCCAGCATTTT
NA	few	TRBV5-1	TRBJ2-1	CASSLEGNSYNEQFF	TGCGCCAGCAGCTTGGAGGGGAACTCCTACAATGAGCAGTTCTTC
TRBD1	NA	TRBV7-3	TRBJ2-2	CASSLHRTRGTGMSTGELFF	TGTGCCAGCAGCTTACACCGAACCAGAGGGACAGGAATGTCCACCGGGGAGCTGTTTTTT
TRBD1	NA	TRBV4-1	TRBJ1-3	CASSQEPGQGYLSGNTIYF	TGCGCCAGCAGCCAGGAGCCGGGACAGGGATATCTCTCTGGAAACACCATATATTTT
TRBD1	NA	TRBV29-1	TRBJ1-2	CSVGGDRVHHGYTF	TGCAGCGTTGGGGGGGACAGGGTCCATCATGGCTACACCTTC
TRBD2	NA	TRBV3-1/TRBV3-2	TRBJ2-3	CASSRGTSANTDTQYF	TGTGCCAGCAGCCGGGGGACTAGCGCGAACACAGATACGCAGTATTTT
TRBD1	NA	TRBV5-6	TRBJ2-2	CASSSLLGTGGTGELFF	TGTGCCAGCAGTTCGCTCCTTGGGACAGGCGGAACCGGGGAGCTGTTTTTT
TRBD1	NA	TRBV24-1	TRBJ2-1	CATSDPRTGLNEQFF	TGTGCCACCAGTGATCCCCGGACAGGATTAAATGAGCAGTTCTTC
NA	NA	TRBV6-5	TRBJ2-3	CASTSHKPDTQYF	TGTGCCAGCACATCCCACAAACCAGATACGCAGTATTTT
TRBD1	NA	TRBV12-5	TRBJ1-4	CASGPGQGYGNEKLFF	TGTGCTAGTGGTCCCGGACAGGGATATGGAAATGAAAAACTGTTTTTT
NA	once	TRBV5-1	TRBJ1-1	CASSLTGINTEAFF	TGCGCCAGCAGCTTAACAGGGATTAACACTGAAGCTTTCTTT
NA	once	TRBV21-1	TRBJ1-2	CASSTPRDYGYTF	TGTGCCAGCAGCACCCCCAGGGACTATGGCTACACCTTC
NA	NA	TRBV7-9	TRBJ1-2	CASSLSTYSNYGYTF	TGTGCCAGCAGCTTATCGACGTACAGTAACTATGGCTACACCTTC
NA	once	TRBV6-4	TRBJ2-1	CASSDSSRDEQFF	TGTGCCAGCAGTGACTCCTCCCGTGATGAGCAGTTCTTC
NA	NA	TRBV29-1	TRBJ2-1	CSVETGYEQFF	TGCAGCGTCGAAACAGGGTACGAGCAGTTCTTC
NA	NA	TRBV3-1/TRBV3-2	TRBJ2-1	CASSRWGGGSNEQFF	TGTGCCAGCAGCCGCTGGGGAGGGGGGTCTAATGAGCAGTTCTTC
TRBD1	NA	TRBV5-1	TRBJ1-6	CASSWTGYNSPLHF	TGCGCCAGCAGCTGGACAGGCTATAATTCACCCCTCCACTTT
NA	few	TRBV5-1	TRBJ2-7	CASRPTAGPSYEQYF	TGCGCCAGCAGACCCACAGCGGGCCCCTCCTACGAGCAGTACTTC
NA	NA	TRBV6-6	TRBJ2-3	CASSYSVEDTQYF	TGTGCCAGCAGTTACTCCGTAGAAGATACGCAGTATTTT
NA	NA	TRBV19	TRBJ1-4	CASSIDAARLNEKLFF	TGTGCCAGTAGTATAGACGCCGCCAGGCTTAATGAAAAACTGTTTTTT
NA	NA	TRBV6-5	TRBJ1-5	CASRRDQPQHF	TGTGCCAGCAGGCGGGATCAGCCCCAGCATTTT
TRBD1	NA	TRBV24-1	TRBJ1-6	CATSDGQGGSPLHF	TGTGCCACCAGTGACGGACAGGGCGGTTCACCCCTCCACTTT
TRBD2	NA	TRBV3-1/TRBV3-2	TRBJ2-3	CASSLRTSGTSTDTQYF	TGTGCCAGCAGCCTCCGGACTAGCGGGACTAGCACAGATACGCAGTATTTT
TRBD1	NA	TRBV2	TRBJ2-3	CASDRVADTQYF	TGTGCCAGCGACAGGGTCGCAGATACGCAGTATTTT
NA	few	TRBV6-1	TRBJ1-3	CASSGRTGLASGNTIYF	TGTGCCAGCAGTGGGCGAACAGGGCTCGCTTCTGGAAACACCATATATTTT
TRBD1	NA	TRBV30	TRBJ2-5	CAWSASAGQGGETQYF	TGTGCCTGGAGTGCCTCAGCGGGACAGGGTGGGGAGACCCAGTACTTC
NA	NA	TRBV5-4	TRBJ2-2	CASSLGIQGNTGELFF	TGTGCCAGCAGCTTGGGTATACAGGGGAACACCGGGGAGCTGTTTTTT
TRBD2	NA	TRBV5-1	TRBJ2-5	CASSLAGGQETQYF	TGCGCCAGCAGCTTGGCGGGGGGGCAGGAGACCCAGTACTTC
NA	once	TRBV5-4	TRBJ2-3	CASSLQRASGTDTQYF	TGTGCCAGCAGCTTGCAGAGGGCTAGCGGCACAGATACGCAGTATTTT
NA	once	TRBV5-1	TRBJ1-5	CASSLLEIHQPQHF	TGCGCCAGCAGCTTGTTGGAGATCCATCAGCCCCAGCATTTT
TRBD2	NA	TRBV5-1	TRBJ2-7	CASSRGGAGESYEQYF	TGCGCCAGCAGCCGAGGAGGAGCGGGAGAGTCCTACGAGCAGTACTTC
NA	NA	TRBV29-1	TRBJ1-3	CSVETLNSGNTIYF	TGCAGCGTGGAGACCTTAAACTCTGGAAACACCATATATTTT
NA	NA	TRBV7-8	TRBJ2-3	CASSFASAVGGISTDTQYF	TGTGCCAGCAGCTTTGCGTCAGCGGTAGGAGGAATTAGCACAGATACGCAGTATTTT
NA	NA	TRBV20-1	TRBJ2-5	CSVPIEAQYF	TGCAGTGTTCCGATAGAGGCCCAGTACTTC